A single sample gave rise to the 13 T cell receptor beta chains below, sequenced in a study of neurological immune-mediated disorders. TCRdb fed the 5' RACE reads into MiXCR, producing one record per CDR3 protein. In the table there are roughly 48,000 distinct CDR3 sequences, 9.5% to 15% of which are singletons. Time point: longitudinal time-point 3. Sequencing was done on a sample of PBMCs. The receptor set was obtained from a male donor with HTLV-1-associated myelopathy (HAM/TSP).

In its sample, this clonotype ranks as medium-sized. The V gene is TRBV20-1, the J gene TRBJ1-1, with TRBD1 matching 7 bases. With V trimmed by 3 bases and J by 4 bases, 8 bases remained unmatched. The CDR3 length is 14 residues. The germline V gene encodes CDR1 DFQATT and CDR2 SNEGSKA (reference sequence). The DNA of the CDR3 is TGCAGTGCTAGCCCGGGACAGTATCCCACTGAAGCTTTCTTT. Protein sequence: CSASPGQYPTEAFF.

This clonotype has a count of ten or more. This rearrangement joins TRBV10-3 to TRBJ2-7, with 11 positions matching TRBD2. Trimming at V came to 3 bases and at J to 0 bases, leaving 4 bases not matched to a gene. Germline CDR1 is ENHRY and CDR2 is SYGVKD. This CDR3 spans 16 amino acids. CDR3 sequence reads: CAISDWLAGGSYEQYF. The CDR3, as DNA: TGTGCCATCAGTGATTGGCTAGCGGGGGGCTCCTACGAGCAGTACTTC.

The table lists this clonotype with many counts. V is TRBV6-4 and J is TRBJ1-5; unclear D gene. V gave up 6 bases and J gave up 6 bases, with 12 bases separating them. The CDR3 runs 13 residues. Germline values: CDR1 MRHNA, CDR2 SNTAGT. CDR3 coding DNA: TGTGCCAGCAGCCCCCGCAGCGGTCAGCCCCAGCATTTT. It yields the protein CASSPRSGQPQHF.

The table lists this clonotype with many counts. The chain carries TRBV20-1 and TRBJ2-7, with TRBD1 identical over 11 bases. CDR1 is DFQATT, CDR2 SNEGSKA, per germline (reference sequence). The ends lost 3 bases at V and 2 bases at J; junction bases unmatched: 6. The CDR3 contains 15 residues. CDR3 DNA: TGCAGTGCTAGGGGGACAGGGGGAATAGCCTACGAGCAGTACTTC. It yields the protein CSARGTGGIAYEQYF.

Comment on this clonotype: A much larger clone lies one base from this, so it may be a read error. No conserved phenylalanine or tryptophan is present at the end of the CDR3, so a read error is the likely explanation. The chain uses TRBV7-2 and TRBJ1-3; no definite D call. CDR3 size: 16 residues. CDR1 and CDR2 from the germline V gene are SGHTA and FQGNSA. The V and J ends lost 6 bases and 3 bases respectively, with 18 bases between them. The CDR3 region has the DNA TGTGCCAGCAGTGATTTCCCAGATACTATTGGAAACACCATATATTCT. This encodes CASSDFPDTIGNTIYS.

This clonotype was detected ten times or more. This rearrangement joins TRBV15 to TRBJ1-2; TRBD1 agrees at 7 bases. This CDR3 region has 17 residues. Germline V CDR1 and CDR2: LNHNV, YYDKDF (reference sequence). Trimming removed 2 bases from V and 0 bases from J; junction bases left unmatched: 9. For the CDR3, the DNA is TGTGCCACCAGCAGATTAGGGACAGAACCTACTAACTATGGCTACACCTTC. Translation gives CATSRLGTEPTNYGYTF.

The rearrangement joins TRBV5-1 to TRBJ1-6; no firm D call. Trimming left V 4 bases short and J 7 bases short, with 15 bases between. The CDR3 length is 15 residues. The germline V gene has CDR1 SGHRS and CDR2 YFSETQ. CDR3 loop: CASSAWEGRNSPLHF. Here the CDR3 DNA reads TGCGCCAGCAGCGCCTGGGAGGGTCGCAATTCACCCCTCCACTTT.

In this sample, this clonotype turned up many times. The rearrangement joins TRBV15 to TRBJ1-1; D is perhaps TRBD1 (6 bases). Trimming took 2 bases from V and 1 from J, leaving 11 bases between them. The germline CDR1 and CDR2 sequences are LNHNV and YYDKDF (reference sequence). This CDR3 contains 15 residues. CDR3 DNA sequence: TGTGCCACCAGCAGACCGGACAGTTGGAACACTGAAGCTTTCTTT. Translated: CATSRPDSWNTEAFF.

This clonotype was found many times. The V and J genes are TRBV7-2 and TRBJ2-1; D is uncertain. Looked up from germline, CDR1 is SGHTA and CDR2 is FQGNSA. V was shortened by 2 bases and J by 10 bases, with 9 bases between the two germline ends. The CDR3 has 12 residues. CDR3 residues: CASSLRRYEQFF. DNA for the CDR3: TGTGCCAGCAGCTTAAGGCGATACGAGCAGTTCTTC.

Ten or more counts support this clonotype. The gene calls are TRBV20-1 and TRBJ2-1; D is undetermined. The CDR3 has 15 amino acids. V lost 3 bases and J 4 bases, leaving 16 bases between the germline ends. Per the germline V gene, CDR1 is DFQATT and CDR2 is SNEGSKA (reference sequence). In DNA form, the CDR3 reads TGCAGTGCTAGTCCCCCGAAGAACAGTTACAATGAGCAGTTCTTC. It encodes CSASPPKNSYNEQFF.

This clonotype was detected many times. CDR3 bases: TGTGCCACCAGCAGAGATCCGGATACTGAAGCTTTCTTT. Translation gives CATSRDPDTEAFF. The genes are TRBV15 and TRBJ1-1; D is undetermined. The germline V and J ends were trimmed by 0 bases and 5 bases, with 7 bases remaining between them. Looked up from germline, CDR1 is LNHNV and CDR2 is YYDKDF (reference sequence). The CDR3 sequence is 13 residues long.

The rearrangement uses TRBV5-6 and TRBJ2-5; D is unclear. The ends were cut back, 0 bases at V and 5 bases at J, with 8 bases in the middle. CDR1 and CDR2 from the germline V gene are SGHDT and YYEEEE. The CDR3 totals 13 residues. CDR3 bases: TGTGCCAGCAGCTTGGTTAGGTTTGAGACCCAGTACTTC. The encoded protein is CASSLVRFETQYF.

In this sample, this clonotype turned up many times. DNA for the CDR3: TGCGCCAGCAGCCTGGAAGGGACAGGCGGCATGAACACTGAAGCTTTCTTT. Amino acid sequence: CASSLEGTGGMNTEAFF. The J gene is TRBJ1-1, the V gene TRBV5-1, with 8 positions matching TRBD1. Per germline, CDR1 SGHRS and CDR2 YFSETQ. The CDR3 is 17 amino acids. The V gene end was trimmed by 4 bases and the J gene end by 0 bases; junction bases not matched to a gene: 11.